This is a list of T cell receptor beta chains from one sample in a study of shared clonotypes between healthy human individuals. Only in-frame clones appear in the TCRdb table, and some are missing; sequencing was by immunoSEQ multiplex PCR. The sample holds about 300,000 clones, roughly 70% seen once. Sequencing used memory CD4+ T cells sorted from blood. These receptors came from a man aged 25-45 years in good health. CDR3s include the opening cysteine and the closing phenylalanine or tryptophan. Fields, in order: V gene, J gene, D gene, clone size, CDR3 protein, CDR3 DNA. A D gene is named only where the DNA matches it firmly. Size is stated for part of the rows, as once, few or many counts, or as a class when the clone is expanded.

>TRBV7-9|TRBJ2-1|NA|few
CASSLGLGGDEQFF
TGTGCCAGCAGCTTAGGCCTCGGCGGGGATGAGCAGTTCTTC
>TRBV15|TRBJ2-1|NA|few
CATSSGEQFF
TGTGCCACCTCCTCGGGTGAGCAGTTCTTC
>TRBV20-1|TRBJ2-3|NA|NA
CSTPGRDTQYF
TGCAGTACCCCTGGGAGGGATACGCAGTATTTT
>TRBV4-1|TRBJ1-3|TRBD1|few
CASSQVRTGIILSGNTIYF
TGCGCCAGCAGCCAAGTTCGGACAGGGATTATTTTATCTGGAAACACCATATATTTT
>TRBV18|TRBJ2-5|TRBD2|NA
CASSPLAGAQETQYF
TGTGCCAGCTCACCGTTGGCGGGAGCCCAAGAGACCCAGTACTTC
>TRBV27|TRBJ1-5|NA|many
CASSPRLGPSTPQHF
TGTGCCAGCAGTCCACGACTGGGGCCATCAACGCCCCAGCATTTT
>TRBV7-9|TRBJ2-5|TRBD2|NA
CASSQTSRGGETQYF
TGTGCCAGCAGCCAAACTTCGCGGGGGGGAGAGACCCAGTACTTC
>TRBV5-1|TRBJ2-2|NA|NA
CASSNGQTNTGELFF
TGCGCCAGCAGCAACGGACAGACGAACACCGGGGAGCTGTTTTTT
>TRBV10-3|TRBJ1-1|TRBD1|once
CATTGTGGGMAEAFF
TGTGCCACAACCGGGACAGGGGGCGGAATGGCTGAAGCTTTCTTT
>TRBV5-4|TRBJ2-5|TRBD1|NA
CASSGGQGQETQYF
TGTGCCAGCAGCGGAGGACAGGGCCAAGAGACCCAGTACTTC
>TRBV18|TRBJ2-3|NA|NA
CASSFLQGGSDTQYF
TGTGCCAGCTCATTCCTACAGGGAGGATCAGATACGCAGTATTTT
>TRBV28|TRBJ2-7|NA|few
CASRGLGEQYF
TGTGCCAGCAGAGGGTTGGGGGAGCAGTACTTC
>TRBV10-3|TRBJ2-7|NA|NA
CAISEPRTYEQYF
TGTGCCATCAGTGAGCCTAGGACCTACGAGCAGTACTTC
>TRBV6-1|TRBJ1-3|NA|NA
CASSVTTAGNTIYF
TGTGCCAGCAGTGTCACGACGGCGGGAAACACCATATATTTT
>TRBV5-1|TRBJ1-1|TRBD1|once
CASSGQGFHATEAFF
TGCGCCAGCAGCGGACAGGGGTTTCATGCCACTGAAGCTTTCTTT
>TRBV25-1|TRBJ2-4|NA|NA
CASSPTGTLSENIQYF
TGTGCCAGCAGCCCAACAGGGACGCTTAGTGAAAACATTCAGTACTTC
>TRBV25-1|TRBJ2-7|TRBD1|NA
CATTPDRDSYEQYF
TGTGCCACCACCCCGGACAGGGACTCCTACGAGCAGTACTTC
>TRBV5-4|TRBJ2-5|NA|NA
CASSLGQGGETQYF
TGTGCCAGCAGCTTGGGCCAGGGAGGAGAGACCCAGTACTTC
>TRBV10-1|TRBJ2-1|NA|once
CASSESGLGNEQFF
TGCGCCAGCAGTGAGTCGGGACTCGGCAATGAGCAGTTCTTC
>TRBV18|TRBJ1-1|NA|NA
CASSPVRGGVNTEAFF
TGTGCCAGCTCACCAGTCCGGGGGGGCGTGAACACTGAAGCTTTCTTT
>TRBV7-8|TRBJ2-7|NA|NA
CASSLTLGGQGEQYF
TGTGCCAGCAGCTTAACTCTAGGGGGGCAAGGCGAGCAGTACTTC
>TRBV15|TRBJ2-7|TRBD1|NA
CATSREDRRREQYF
TGTGCCACCAGCAGAGAGGACAGGAGGCGGGAGCAGTACTTC
>TRBV11-2|TRBJ2-3|NA|NA
CASTWEVAKADTQYF
TGTGCCAGCACCTGGGAAGTAGCGAAGGCAGATACGCAGTATTTT
>TRBV2|TRBJ2-5|NA|NA
CASSSGTTQETQYF
TGTGCCAGCAGTTCCGGGACAACCCAAGAGACCCAGTACTTC
>TRBV14|TRBJ2-5|TRBD2|NA
CASAGGGRETQYF
TGTGCCAGCGCCGGGGGGGGCCGAGAGACCCAGTACTTC
>TRBV7-8|TRBJ2-5|NA|few
CASSLGHRQETQYF
TGTGCCAGCAGCTTGGGACACCGTCAAGAGACCCAGTACTTC
>TRBV9|TRBJ1-1|TRBD1|NA
CASSVQGAGTEAFF
TGTGCCAGCAGCGTACAGGGGGCTGGCACTGAAGCTTTCTTT
>TRBV7-2|TRBJ2-7|TRBD2|NA
CASSVAGTSGNSYEQYF
TGTGCCAGCAGCGTAGCCGGGACTAGCGGGAACTCCTACGAGCAGTACTTC
>TRBV7-2|TRBJ2-7|NA|once
CASSLLRDTYEQYF
TGTGCCAGCAGCTTACTCCGGGATACCTACGAGCAGTACTTC
>TRBV6-1|TRBJ2-1|NA|NA
CASSVGGSQQFF
TGTGCCAGCAGTGTCGGAGGGAGCCAGCAGTTCTTC
>TRBV6-1|TRBJ2-7|NA|NA
CASSEGVWGVESYEQYF
TGTGCCAGCAGTGAAGGCGTCTGGGGGGTCGAATCCTACGAGCAGTACTTC
>TRBV5-1|TRBJ2-6|NA|NA
CASSPRGGLSSGANVLTF
TGCGCCAGCAGCCCCCGAGGGGGGTTGAGCTCTGGGGCCAACGTCCTGACTTTC
>TRBV5-4|TRBJ2-2|NA|NA
CASSLFGSGELFF
TGTGCCAGCAGCTTGTTCGGGAGCGGGGAGCTGTTTTTT
>TRBV11-3|TRBJ2-7|NA|NA
CASSSNSADSYEQYF
TGTGCCAGCAGCTCAAACTCGGCGGATAGCTACGAGCAGTACTTC
>TRBV10-3|TRBJ2-7|NA|NA
CATANLAPYEQYF
TGTGCCACCGCAAACCTGGCCCCCTACGAGCAGTACTTC
>TRBV10-3|TRBJ2-7|TRBD2|once
CAIRTSGVYEQYF
TGTGCCATCAGGACTAGCGGGGTGTACGAGCAGTACTTC
>TRBV7-9|TRBJ2-2|TRBD1|NA
CASLRAGGMAGELFF
TGTGCCAGCCTGCGGGCAGGGGGCATGGCCGGGGAGCTGTTTTTT
>TRBV2|TRBJ2-7|TRBD2|many
CASTRTSNSYEQYF
TGTGCCAGCACCAGGACTAGCAACTCCTACGAGCAGTACTTC
>TRBV5-1|TRBJ2-3|NA|NA
CASSSSQGDTQYF
TGCGCCAGCAGCTCGTCACAGGGCGATACGCAGTATTTT
>TRBV7-8|TRBJ1-5|NA|few
CASSFGTVDQPQHF
TGTGCCAGCAGCTTTGGGACGGTCGATCAGCCCCAGCATTTT
>TRBV2|TRBJ2-3|NA|NA
CASSVTDTQYF
TGTGCCAGCAGTGTGACAGATACGCAGTATTTT
>TRBV2|TRBJ2-7|NA|NA
CASRWDGSSYEQYF
TGTGCCAGCAGGTGGGACGGGAGCTCCTACGAGCAGTACTTC
>TRBV7-8|TRBJ2-1|TRBD2|NA
CASSIPGLPYNEQFF
TGTGCCAGCAGCATACCGGGACTACCGTACAATGAGCAGTTCTTC
>TRBV2|TRBJ2-7|NA|NA
CASSEAPYEQYF
TGTGCCAGCAGTGAAGCGCCCTACGAGCAGTACTTC
>TRBV18|TRBJ2-5|TRBD2|few
CASSPWTSGRGETQYF
TGTGCCAGCTCACCTTGGACTAGCGGGAGGGGAGAGACCCAGTACTTC
>TRBV5-1|TRBJ1-2|NA|NA
CASSFLGGEDYGYTF
TGCGCCAGCAGCTTCTTAGGTGGGGAGGACTATGGCTACACCTTC
>TRBV14|TRBJ2-2|TRBD2|NA
CASSFRGAGLLHTGELFF
TGTGCCAGCAGCTTCCGTGGAGCGGGATTGTTGCACACCGGGGAGCTGTTTTTT
>TRBV4-1|TRBJ1-5|TRBD1|NA
CASSQGTVAGQPQHF
TGCGCCAGCAGCCAGGGGACAGTGGCCGGTCAGCCCCAGCATTTT
>TRBV30|TRBJ2-7|NA|NA
CAWSVRVRDEQYF
TGTGCCTGGAGTGTGAGGGTTCGGGACGAGCAGTACTTC
>TRBV9|TRBJ1-1|NA|once
CASSVAPDIDTEAFF
TGTGCCAGCAGCGTAGCCCCAGACATAGACACTGAAGCTTTCTTT
>TRBV11-3|TRBJ1-2|NA|NA
CASSLGSGDGYTF
TGTGCCAGCAGCTTAGGGTCGGGTGACGGCTACACCTTC
>TRBV27|TRBJ2-1|TRBD2|NA
CASSLSSGRAGQFF
TGTGCCAGCAGTTTATCCAGCGGGAGGGCCGGGCAGTTCTTC
>TRBV6-5|TRBJ1-2|TRBD1|NA
CASTRGQYYGYTF
TGTGCCAGCACCAGGGGACAGTACTATGGCTACACCTTC
>TRBV10-3|TRBJ2-7|TRBD2|NA
CAISRTSGNYEQYF
TGTGCCATCAGCAGGACTAGCGGGAACTACGAGCAGTACTTC
>TRBV11-3|TRBJ2-7|TRBD1|NA
CASSLNRDSYEQYF
TGTGCCAGCAGCTTAAACCGGGACAGCTACGAGCAGTACTTC
>TRBV15|TRBJ1-2|NA|NA
CATSREIRNYGYTF
TGTGCCACCAGCAGAGAGATCAGAAACTATGGCTACACCTTC
>TRBV28|TRBJ2-7|NA|NA
CASSLFRYEQYF
TGTGCCAGCAGTTTATTTCGGTACGAGCAGTACTTC
>TRBV27|TRBJ2-7|TRBD2|few
CASSSRVGLAGTLGEQYF
TGTGCCAGCAGTTCGCGGGTCGGACTAGCGGGGACCTTGGGCGAGCAGTACTTC